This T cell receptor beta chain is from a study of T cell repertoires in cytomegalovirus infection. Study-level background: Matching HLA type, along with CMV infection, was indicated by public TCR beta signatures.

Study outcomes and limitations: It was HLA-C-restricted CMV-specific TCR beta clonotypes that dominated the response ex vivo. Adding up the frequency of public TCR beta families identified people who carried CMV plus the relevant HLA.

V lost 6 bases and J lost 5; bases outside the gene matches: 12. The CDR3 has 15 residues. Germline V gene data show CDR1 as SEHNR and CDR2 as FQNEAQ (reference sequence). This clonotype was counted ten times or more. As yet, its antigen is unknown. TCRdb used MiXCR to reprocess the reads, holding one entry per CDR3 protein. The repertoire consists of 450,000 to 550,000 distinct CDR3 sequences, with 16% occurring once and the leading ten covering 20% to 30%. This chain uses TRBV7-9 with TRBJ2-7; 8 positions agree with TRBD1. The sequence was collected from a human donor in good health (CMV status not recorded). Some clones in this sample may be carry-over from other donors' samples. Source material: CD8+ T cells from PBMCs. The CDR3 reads CASRQRTGWDDEQYF. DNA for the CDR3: TGTGCCAGCAGACAACGGACAGGGTGGGATGACGAGCAGTACTTC.